This note documents a single T cell receptor (beta chain) sequence. TCRdb processed the 5' RACE reads anew with MiXCR; each CDR3 protein has one entry. The table shows some 61,000 distinct CDR3 sequences, with around 8.6% occurring only once. V was pared by 1 base and J by 4 bases, with 8 bases between. The CDR3 is 12 amino acids. Looked up from germline, CDR1 is SQVTM and CDR2 is ANQGSEA. The data originate from a study of early T cells in non-severe SARS-CoV-2 infection. The sequence was collected from an adult who was a healthcare worker with PCR-confirmed SARS-CoV-2 infection or an uninfected control (not recorded which). Source: whole blood, taken at baseline. This sequence joins TRBV29-1 and TRBJ2-7; no clear D gene. The CDR3 coding sequence is TGCAGCGTTGAAGTAACGGGTTACGAGCAGTACTTC. This sequence encodes CSVEVTGYEQYF.